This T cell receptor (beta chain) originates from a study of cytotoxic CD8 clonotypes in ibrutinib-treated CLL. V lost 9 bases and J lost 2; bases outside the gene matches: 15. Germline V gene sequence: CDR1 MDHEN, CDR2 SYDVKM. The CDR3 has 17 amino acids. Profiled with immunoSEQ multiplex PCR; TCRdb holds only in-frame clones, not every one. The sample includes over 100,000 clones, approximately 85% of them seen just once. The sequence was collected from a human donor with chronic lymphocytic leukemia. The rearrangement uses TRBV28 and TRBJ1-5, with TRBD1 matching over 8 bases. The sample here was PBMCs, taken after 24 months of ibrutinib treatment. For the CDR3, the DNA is TGTGCCAGTTCAAGACAGGGGTCGCTTCGGGGCAATCAGCCCCAGCATTTT. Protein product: CASSRQGSLRGNQPQHF. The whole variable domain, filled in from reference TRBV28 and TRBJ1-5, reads DVKVTQSSRYLVKRTGEKVFLECVQDMDHENMFWYRQDPGLGLRLIYFSYDVKMKEKGDIPEGYSVSREKKERFSLILESASTNQTSMYLCASSRQGSLRGNQPQHFGDGTRLSIL.